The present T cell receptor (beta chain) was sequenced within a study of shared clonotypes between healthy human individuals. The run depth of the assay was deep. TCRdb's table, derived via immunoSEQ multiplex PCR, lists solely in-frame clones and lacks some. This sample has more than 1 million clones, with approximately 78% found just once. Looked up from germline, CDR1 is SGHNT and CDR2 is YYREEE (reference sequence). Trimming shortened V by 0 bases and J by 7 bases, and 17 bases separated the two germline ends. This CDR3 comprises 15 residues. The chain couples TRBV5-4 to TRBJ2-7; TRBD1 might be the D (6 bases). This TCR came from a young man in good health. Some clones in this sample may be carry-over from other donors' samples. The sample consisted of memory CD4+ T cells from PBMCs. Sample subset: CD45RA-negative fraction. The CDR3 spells CASSLVIQGSGEQYF. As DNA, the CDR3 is TGTGCCAGCAGCTTGGTGATACAGGGCTCCGGGGAGCAGTACTTC. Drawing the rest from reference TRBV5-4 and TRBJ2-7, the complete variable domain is ETGVTQSPTHLIKTRGQQVTLRCSSQSGHNTVSWYQQALGQGPQFIFQYYREEENGRGNFPPRFSGLQFPNYSSELNVNALELDDSALYLCASSLVIQGSGEQYFGPGTRLTVT.